The clone carrying this T cell receptor beta chain occurred many times. Its antigen remains unidentified. In the source study's methods: Across clinicopathological groups, CDR3 differences served as the basis for building a distant-metastasis classifier for papillary thyroid cancer. Via MiXCR, TCRdb re-called the PCR reads. TCRdb's processing, not the authors', yielded these V and J calls. Of tens of thousands of clones listed, under 15% are singletons. The data originate from a study of metastatic and nonmetastatic thyroid tumors. Across the study: Comparative analysis of repertoires was undertaken across blood and tumor or nodule tissue obtained from malignant and benign thyroid patients.

Study-level points and caveats: It was reported that TCR beta diversity was significantly higher in malignant thyroid tumors than benign nodules, in blood and tumor.

Patients were all untreated before their thyroid surgery. The CDR3 contains 11 residues. CDR1 and CDR2 from the germline V gene are ENHRY and SYGVKD. The J segment lost 9 bases and the V segment lost 4 bases, leaving 1 base of the junction unmatched. The chain links TRBV10-3 to TRBJ1-2, with 8 bases matching TRBD1. The sequence derives from a female donor with papillary thyroid cancer or a benign thyroid nodule (not recorded which). Some clones in this sample may be carry-over from other donors' samples. The sequencing input was tumor tissue. The CDR3 DNA is TGTGCCATCAGTGGACAGGGGAGCTACACCTTC. Translated: CAISGQGSYTF.